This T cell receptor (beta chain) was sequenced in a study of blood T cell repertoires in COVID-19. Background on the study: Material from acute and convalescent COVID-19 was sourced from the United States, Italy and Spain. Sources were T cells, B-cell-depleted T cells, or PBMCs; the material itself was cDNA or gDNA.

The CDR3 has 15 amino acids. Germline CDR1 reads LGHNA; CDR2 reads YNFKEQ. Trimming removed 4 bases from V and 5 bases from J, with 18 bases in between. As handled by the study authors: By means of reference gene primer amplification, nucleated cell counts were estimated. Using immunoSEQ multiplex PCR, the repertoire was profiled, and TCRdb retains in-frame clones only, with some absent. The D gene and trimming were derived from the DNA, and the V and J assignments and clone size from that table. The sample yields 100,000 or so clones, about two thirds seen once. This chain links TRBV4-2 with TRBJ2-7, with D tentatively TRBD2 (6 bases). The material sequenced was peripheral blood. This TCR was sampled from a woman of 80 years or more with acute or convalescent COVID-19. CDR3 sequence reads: CASSRGGDQFHEQYF. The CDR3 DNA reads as TGTGCCAGCAGCCGCGGAGGGGACCAGTTCCACGAGCAGTACTTC.